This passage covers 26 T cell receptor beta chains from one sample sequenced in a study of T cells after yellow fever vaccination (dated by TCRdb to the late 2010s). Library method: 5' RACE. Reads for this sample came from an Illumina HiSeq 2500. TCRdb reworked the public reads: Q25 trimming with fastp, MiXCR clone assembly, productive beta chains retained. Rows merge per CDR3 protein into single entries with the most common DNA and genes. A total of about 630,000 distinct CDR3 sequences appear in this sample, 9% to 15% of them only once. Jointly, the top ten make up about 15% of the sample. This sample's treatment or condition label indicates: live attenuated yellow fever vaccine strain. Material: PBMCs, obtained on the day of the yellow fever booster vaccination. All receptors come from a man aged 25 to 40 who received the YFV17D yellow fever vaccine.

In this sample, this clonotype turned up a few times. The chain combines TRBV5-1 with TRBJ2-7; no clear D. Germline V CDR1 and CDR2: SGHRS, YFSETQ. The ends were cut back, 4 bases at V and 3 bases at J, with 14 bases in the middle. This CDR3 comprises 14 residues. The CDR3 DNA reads TGCGCCAGCAGCCCCGGGCGGACGGACTACGAGCAGTACTTC. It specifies CASSPGRTDYEQYF.

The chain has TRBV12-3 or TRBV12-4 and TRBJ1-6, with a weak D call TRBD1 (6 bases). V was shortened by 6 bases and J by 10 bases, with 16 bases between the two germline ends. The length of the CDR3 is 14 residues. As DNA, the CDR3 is TGTGCCAGCAGCCGCGACAGGAACCGATCACCCCTCCACTTT. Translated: CASSRDRNRSPLHF.

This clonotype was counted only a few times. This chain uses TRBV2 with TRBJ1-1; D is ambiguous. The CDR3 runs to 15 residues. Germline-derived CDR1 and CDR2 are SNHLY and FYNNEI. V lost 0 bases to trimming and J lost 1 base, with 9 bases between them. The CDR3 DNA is TGTGCCAGCAGTGAAGCTACGTGGTCGAACACTGAAGCTTTCTTT. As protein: CASSEATWSNTEAFF.

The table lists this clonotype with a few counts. CDR3 residues: CASRATSDGSQLNYGYTF. CDR3 DNA sequence: TGTGCCAGCAGGGCGACTTCGGACGGAAGCCAACTCAACTATGGCTACACCTTC. V usage is TRBV12-3 or TRBV12-4 and J usage is TRBJ1-2; D unresolved. The germline V and J ends were trimmed by 6 bases and 2 bases, with 25 bases remaining between them. The CDR3 sequence is 18 residues long.

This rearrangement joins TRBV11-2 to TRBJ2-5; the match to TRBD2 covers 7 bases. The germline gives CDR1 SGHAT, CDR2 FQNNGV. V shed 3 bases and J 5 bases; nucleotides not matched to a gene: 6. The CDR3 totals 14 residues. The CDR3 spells CASSLIAGGETQYF. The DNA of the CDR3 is TGTGCCAGCAGCTTGATAGCGGGTGGGGAGACCCAGTACTTC.

CDR3 loop: CASSWAVQGGYEQYF. The CDR3 DNA is TGTGCCAGCAGCTGGGCCGTGCAGGGAGGCTACGAGCAGTACTTC. This chain uses TRBV5-4 with TRBJ2-7; perhaps TRBD2 as D (6 bases). The germline V gene has CDR1 SGHNT and CDR2 YYREEE (reference sequence). V was trimmed by 3 bases and J by 3 bases, leaving 16 bases between them. The CDR3 has 15 amino acids.

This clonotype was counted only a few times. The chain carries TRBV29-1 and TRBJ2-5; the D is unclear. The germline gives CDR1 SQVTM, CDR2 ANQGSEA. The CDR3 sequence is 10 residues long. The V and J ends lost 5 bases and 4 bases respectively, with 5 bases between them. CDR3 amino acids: CSVSIETQYF. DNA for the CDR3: TGCAGCGTTTCAATAGAGACCCAGTACTTC.

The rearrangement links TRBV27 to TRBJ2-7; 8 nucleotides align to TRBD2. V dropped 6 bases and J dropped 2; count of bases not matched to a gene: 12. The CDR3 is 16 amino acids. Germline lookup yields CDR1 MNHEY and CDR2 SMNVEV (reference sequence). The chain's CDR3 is CASRPFLAGHTYEQYF. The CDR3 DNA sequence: TGTGCCAGCAGACCTTTCCTAGCGGGCCATACCTACGAGCAGTACTTC.

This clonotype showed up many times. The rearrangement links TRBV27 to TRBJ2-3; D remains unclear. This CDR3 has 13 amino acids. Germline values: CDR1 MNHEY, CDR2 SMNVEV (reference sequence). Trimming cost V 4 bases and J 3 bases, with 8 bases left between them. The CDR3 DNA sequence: TGTGCCAGCAGTTCTCCACCGACAGATACGCAGTATTTT. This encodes CASSSPPTDTQYF.

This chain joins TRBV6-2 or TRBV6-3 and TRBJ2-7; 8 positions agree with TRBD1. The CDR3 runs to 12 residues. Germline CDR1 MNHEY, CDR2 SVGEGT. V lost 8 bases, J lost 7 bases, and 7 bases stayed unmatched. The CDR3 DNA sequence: TGTGCCAGCCACGGGACAGGAGGGGAGCAGTACTTC. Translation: CASHGTGGEQYF.

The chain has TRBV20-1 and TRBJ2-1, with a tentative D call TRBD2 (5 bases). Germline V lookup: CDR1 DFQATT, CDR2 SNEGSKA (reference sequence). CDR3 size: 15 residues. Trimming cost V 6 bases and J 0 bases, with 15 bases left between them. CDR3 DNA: TGCAGTGCCCCTATGCCTGGGAGCTCCTACAATGAGCAGTTCTTC. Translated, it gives CSAPMPGSSYNEQFF.

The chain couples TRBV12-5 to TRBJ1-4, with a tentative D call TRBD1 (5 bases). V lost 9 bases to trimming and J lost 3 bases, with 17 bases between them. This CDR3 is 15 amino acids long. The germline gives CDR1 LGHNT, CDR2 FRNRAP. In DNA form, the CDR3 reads TGTGCTAGCTCGAGGGGCCTTTGGGCTAATGAAAAACTGTTTTTT. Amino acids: CASSRGLWANEKLFF.

The CDR3 nucleotides read TGCGCCAGCAGCGAGGACAGGGAGATAGCCAAAAACATTCAGTACTTC. It translates to CASSEDREIAKNIQYF. V and J are TRBV5-1 and TRBJ2-4; 8 bases are a match to TRBD1. Trimming cost V 4 bases and J 0 bases; bases outside gene matches: 6. CDR1 and CDR2 (germline): SGHRS, YFSETQ. The CDR3 has 16 residues.

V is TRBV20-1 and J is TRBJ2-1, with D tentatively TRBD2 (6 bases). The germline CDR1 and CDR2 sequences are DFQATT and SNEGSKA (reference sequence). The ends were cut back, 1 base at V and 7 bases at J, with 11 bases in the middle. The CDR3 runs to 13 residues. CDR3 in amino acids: CSARAGVRNEQFF. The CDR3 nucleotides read TGCAGTGCTAGAGCGGGAGTAAGGAATGAGCAGTTCTTC.

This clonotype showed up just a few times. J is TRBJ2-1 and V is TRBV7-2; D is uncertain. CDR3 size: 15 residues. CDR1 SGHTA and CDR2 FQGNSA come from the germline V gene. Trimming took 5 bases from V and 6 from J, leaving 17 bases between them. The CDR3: CASSPGLTSGNEQFF. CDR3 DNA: TGTGCCAGCAGCCCTGGGTTGACTTCTGGCAATGAGCAGTTCTTC.

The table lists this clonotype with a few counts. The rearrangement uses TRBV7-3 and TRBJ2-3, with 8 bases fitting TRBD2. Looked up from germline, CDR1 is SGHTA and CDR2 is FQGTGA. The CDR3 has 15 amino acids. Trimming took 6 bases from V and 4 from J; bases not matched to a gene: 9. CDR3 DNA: TGTGCCAGCAGAATTGGTCGGGAGGGAGCAGATACGCAGTATTTT. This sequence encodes CASRIGREGADTQYF.

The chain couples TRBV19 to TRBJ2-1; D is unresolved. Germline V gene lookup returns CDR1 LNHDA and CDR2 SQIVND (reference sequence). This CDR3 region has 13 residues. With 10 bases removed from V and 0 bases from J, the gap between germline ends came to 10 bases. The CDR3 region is CATARFSYNEQFF. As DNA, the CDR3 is TGTGCCACCGCCCGTTTCTCCTACAATGAGCAGTTCTTC. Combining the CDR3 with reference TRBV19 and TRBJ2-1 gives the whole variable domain DGGITQSPKYLFRKEGQNVTLSCEQNLNHDAMYWYRQDPGQGLRLIYYSQIVNDFQKGDIAEGYSVSREKKESFPLTVTSAQKNPTAFYLCATARFSYNEQFFGPGTRLTVL.

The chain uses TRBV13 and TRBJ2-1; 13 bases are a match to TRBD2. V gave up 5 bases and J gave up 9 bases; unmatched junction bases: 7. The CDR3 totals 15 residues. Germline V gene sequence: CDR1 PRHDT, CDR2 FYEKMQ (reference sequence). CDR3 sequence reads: CASSPGTSGEGEQFF. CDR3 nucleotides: TGTGCCAGCAGCCCCGGGACTAGCGGGGAGGGTGAGCAGTTCTTC.

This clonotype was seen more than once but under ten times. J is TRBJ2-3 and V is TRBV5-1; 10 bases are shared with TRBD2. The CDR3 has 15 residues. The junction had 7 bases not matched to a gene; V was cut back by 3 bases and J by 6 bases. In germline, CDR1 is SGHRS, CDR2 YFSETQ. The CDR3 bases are TGCGCCAGCAGCTCTAGCGGGAGATTGATTGATACGCAGTATTTT. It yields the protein CASSSSGRLIDTQYF.

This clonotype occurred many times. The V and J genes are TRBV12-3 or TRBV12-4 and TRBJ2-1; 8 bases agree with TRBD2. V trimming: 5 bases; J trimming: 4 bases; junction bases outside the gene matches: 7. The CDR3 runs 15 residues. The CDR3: CASSPAGGGYNEQFF. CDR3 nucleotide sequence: TGTGCCAGCAGTCCAGCCGGCGGGGGGTACAATGAGCAGTTCTTC.

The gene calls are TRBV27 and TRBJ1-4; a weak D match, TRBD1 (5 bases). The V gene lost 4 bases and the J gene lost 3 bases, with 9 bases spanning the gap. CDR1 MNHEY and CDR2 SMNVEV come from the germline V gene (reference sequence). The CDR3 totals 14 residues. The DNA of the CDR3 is TGTGCCAGCAGTTCGTGGGGCCCTAATGAAAAACTGTTTTTT. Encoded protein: CASSSWGPNEKLFF. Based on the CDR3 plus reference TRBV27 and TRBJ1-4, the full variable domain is EAQVTQNPRYLITVTGKKLTVTCSQNMNHEYMSWYRQDPGLGLRQIYYSMNVEVTDKGDVPEGYKVSRKEKRNFPLILESPSPNQTSLYFCASSSWGPNEKLFFGSGTQLSVL.

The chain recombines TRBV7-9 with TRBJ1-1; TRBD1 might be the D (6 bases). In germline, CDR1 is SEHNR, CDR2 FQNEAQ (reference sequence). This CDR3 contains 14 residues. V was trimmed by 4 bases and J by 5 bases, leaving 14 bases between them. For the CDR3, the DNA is TGTGCCAGCAGCTCAACTACAGGGAGGACTGAAGCTTTCTTT. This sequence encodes CASSSTTGRTEAFF.

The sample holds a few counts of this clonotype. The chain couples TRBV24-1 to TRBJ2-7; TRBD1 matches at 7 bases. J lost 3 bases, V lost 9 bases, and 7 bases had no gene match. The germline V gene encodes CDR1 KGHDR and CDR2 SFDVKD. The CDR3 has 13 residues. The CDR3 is CATSPGQNYEQYF. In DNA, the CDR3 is TGTGCCACCTCCCCGGGACAGAACTACGAGCAGTACTTC.

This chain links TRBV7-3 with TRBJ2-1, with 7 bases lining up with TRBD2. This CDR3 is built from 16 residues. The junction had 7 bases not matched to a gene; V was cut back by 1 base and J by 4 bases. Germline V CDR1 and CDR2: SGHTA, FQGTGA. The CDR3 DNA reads TGTGCCAGCAGCTTAATGGGGGGAGGGAAATACAATGAGCAGTTCTTC. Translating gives CASSLMGGGKYNEQFF.

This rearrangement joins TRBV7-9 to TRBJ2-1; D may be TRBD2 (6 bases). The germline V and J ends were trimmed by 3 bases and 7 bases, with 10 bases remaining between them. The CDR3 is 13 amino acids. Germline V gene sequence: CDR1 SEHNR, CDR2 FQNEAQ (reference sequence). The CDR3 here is CASSLAGRNEQFF. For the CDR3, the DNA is TGTGCCAGCAGCTTGGCAGGGAGGAATGAGCAGTTCTTC.

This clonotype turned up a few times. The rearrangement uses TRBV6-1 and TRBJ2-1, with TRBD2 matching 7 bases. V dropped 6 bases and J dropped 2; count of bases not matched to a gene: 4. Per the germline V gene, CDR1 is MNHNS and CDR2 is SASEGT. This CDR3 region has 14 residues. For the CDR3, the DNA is TGTGCCAGCAGGCGGGAGTGGGCCTACAATGAGCAGTTCTTC. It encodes CASRREWAYNEQFF.